This T cell receptor (beta chain) was documented in a study of blood T cell repertoires in COVID-19. Study context: Donors in the United States, Italy and Spain gave samples during acute or convalescent COVID-19. Sources were T cells, B-cell-depleted T cells, or PBMCs; the material itself was cDNA or gDNA.

CDR3 length: 14 amino acids. With V trimmed by 1 base and J by 5 bases, 5 bases remained unmatched. Germline V gives CDR1 GTSNPN, CDR2 SVGIG (reference sequence). Original processing notes: Amplification from reference gene primers served as the basis for estimated nucleated cell counts. Produced via immunoSEQ multiplex PCR; TCRdb's table is partial and in-frame only. That table supplies the V and J calls and clone size; D and trimming were determined from the DNA. Altogether about 57,000 clones are present, about 85% being singletons, with the ten largest covering 22%. Patients of the Seattle cohort, enrolled during active infection, were followed longitudinally.

The receptor was derived from an elderly woman with COVID-19, enrolled during active disease. The sample comprised peripheral blood. This chain connects TRBV30 to TRBJ2-1, with 7 bases lining up with TRBD2. CDR3 in amino acids: CAWSGGGFHNEQFF. For the CDR3, the DNA is TGTGCCTGGAGTGGGGGAGGGTTTCACAATGAGCAGTTCTTC.